The T cell receptor beta chain described here comes from a study of blood T cells in healthy people across ages. General study findings and limits: Expanded clonotype changes were possibly confounded by unknown donor CMV status.

PCR was performed a second time for 7 to 11 cycles using a sample-barcoded 5' primer and a J-beta primer mix. MiXCR, run by TCRdb on the 5' RACE reads, gives a single entry per CDR3 protein. The sample has 550,000 to 700,000 distinct CDR3 sequences, about 25% seen once. From germline, CDR1 is SQVTM and CDR2 ANQGSEA. The CDR3 length is 11 residues. Trimming pared 3 bases from V and 14 bases from J, leaving 11 bases between. Turning to this clonotype: The antigen is not known.

The chain has TRBV29-1 and TRBJ1-6, with D tentatively TRBD1 (5 bases). The source of this sequence is an older woman in good health. The specimen sequenced was blood. Here the CDR3 DNA reads TGCAGCGTTGATGGGGGTAACACCCTCCACTTT. It encodes CSVDGGNTLHF.